Each of the 10 T cell receptor beta chains below was sequenced from the same sample in a study of T-cell memory formation after mild COVID-19. TCRdb passed the 5' RACE reads through MiXCR, listing each CDR3 protein once. The sample carries about 260,000 distinct CDR3 sequences, around 8% recorded once. The sequencing sample was made of PBMCs or a T cell subset sorted from them (not recorded which). These receptors originate from a man aged 18 to 29 who had mild COVID-19 (a few samples of this study predate the infection). Cell type and time point are not known.

The chain joins TRBV6-6 to TRBJ1-1, with D possibly TRBD1 on 5 matching bases. Trimming shortened V by 4 bases and J by 1 base, and 13 bases separated the two germline ends. CDR1 and CDR2 (germline): MNHNY, SVGAGI (reference sequence). The CDR3 consists of 15 residues. CDR3: CASSFYRFRNTEAFF. DNA for the CDR3: TGTGCCAGCAGTTTCTACAGGTTCAGGAACACTGAAGCTTTCTTT.

This clonotype has just a few counts. V is TRBV9 and J is TRBJ1-3; TRBD1 matches at 7 bases. Germline V CDR1 and CDR2: SGDLS, YYNGEE. The CDR3 runs 14 residues. V lost 4 bases to trimming and J lost 4 bases; unmatched junction nucleotides: 5. This CDR3 is CASSTGQPGNTIYF. The DNA for the CDR3 is TGTGCCAGCAGCACGGGACAGCCAGGAAACACCATATATTTT.

This clonotype was counted many times. The gene calls are TRBV10-3 and TRBJ1-5; TRBD1 matches 11 bases. The V gene's germline CDR1 is ENHRY and CDR2 SYGVKD. Losses at the gene ends were 3 bases for V and 3 bases for J; bases not matched to a gene: 7. The CDR3 contains 17 residues. The DNA of the CDR3 is TGTGCCATCAGTGACCCCCAGGACAGGGGGCTCAATCAGCCCCAGCATTTT. Protein product: CAISDPQDRGLNQPQHF.

In its sample, this clonotype was seen a few times. The CDR3 region has the DNA TGTGCCAGCGGTGCCTCACAATACCGGGACGCCGAGAGGGATACGCAGTATTTT. Translating gives CASGASQYRDAERDTQYF. V usage is TRBV2 and J usage is TRBJ2-3; the D call may be TRBD1 or TRBD2 (5 bases each). CDR3 size: 18 residues. Per the germline V gene, CDR1 is SNHLY and CDR2 is FYNNEI. The germline V and J ends were trimmed by 8 bases and 6 bases, with 30 bases remaining between them.

The sample holds a few counts of this clonotype. The chain joins TRBV5-6 to TRBJ2-3, with D perhaps assigned TRBD1 or TRBD2 (5 bases each). Per germline, CDR1 SGHDT and CDR2 YYEEEE. The ends were cut back, 1 base at V and 4 bases at J, with 10 bases in the middle. The CDR3 contains 14 residues. The CDR3 protein is CASSLKRGADTQYF. CDR3 DNA sequence: TGTGCCAGCAGCTTGAAAAGGGGAGCAGATACGCAGTATTTT.

The chain couples TRBV28 to TRBJ1-5; D is unclear. Per the germline V gene, CDR1 is MDHEN and CDR2 is SYDVKM. Trimming took off 4 bases at V and 7 bases at J, with 11 bases between the two ends. There are 13 residues in the CDR3. CDR3 loop: CASSYPGYQPQHF. As DNA, the CDR3 is TGTGCCAGCAGTTATCCGGGCTACCAGCCCCAGCATTTT.

In its sample, this clonotype was seen a few times. The gene calls are TRBV30 and TRBJ1-2, with D perhaps matching TRBD1 (5 bases). V shed 2 bases and J shed 4 bases, with 11 bases lying between them. The germline CDR1 and CDR2 sequences are GTSNPN and SVGIG (reference sequence). The CDR3 extends over 13 amino acids. The CDR3 DNA follows: TGTGCCTGGAGTAGAGAGGGACTCTATGGCTACACCTTC. Protein product: CAWSREGLYGYTF.

V usage is TRBV6-6 and J usage is TRBJ2-7; the D is unclear. CDR3 length: 14 residues. The ends were cut back, 0 bases at V and 1 base at J, with 7 bases in the middle. The germline CDR1 and CDR2 sequences are MNHNY and SVGAGI (reference sequence). The CDR3: CASSYSRRSYEQYV. In nucleotides, the CDR3 is TGTGCCAGCAGTTACTCGAGGCGGTCCTACGAGCAGTACGTC.

This clonotype was counted a few times. DNA of the CDR3: TGTGCCAGCAGGGTTACTAGCGGGGGGCGGAGCACAGATACGCAGTATTTT. Translating it yields CASRVTSGGRSTDTQYF. The gene calls are TRBV3-1 and TRBJ2-3; 12 bases are a match to TRBD2. The germline CDR1 and CDR2 sequences are LGHDT and YNNKEL (reference sequence). J gave up 0 bases and V 6 bases, and 7 bases lay outside the gene matches. CDR3 length: 17 amino acids.

This clonotype was counted at least ten times. The chain employs TRBV5-6 and TRBJ2-6; D is undetermined. This CDR3 spans 16 amino acids. Germline CDR1 SGHDT, CDR2 YYEEEE. The V end lost 2 bases, the J end lost 0 bases, and 9 bases lay between the germline ends. The CDR3 nucleotides are TGTGCCAGCAGCTTAGGAGTGAGCTCTGGGGCCAACGTCCTGACTTTC. Translating it yields CASSLGVSSGANVLTF.